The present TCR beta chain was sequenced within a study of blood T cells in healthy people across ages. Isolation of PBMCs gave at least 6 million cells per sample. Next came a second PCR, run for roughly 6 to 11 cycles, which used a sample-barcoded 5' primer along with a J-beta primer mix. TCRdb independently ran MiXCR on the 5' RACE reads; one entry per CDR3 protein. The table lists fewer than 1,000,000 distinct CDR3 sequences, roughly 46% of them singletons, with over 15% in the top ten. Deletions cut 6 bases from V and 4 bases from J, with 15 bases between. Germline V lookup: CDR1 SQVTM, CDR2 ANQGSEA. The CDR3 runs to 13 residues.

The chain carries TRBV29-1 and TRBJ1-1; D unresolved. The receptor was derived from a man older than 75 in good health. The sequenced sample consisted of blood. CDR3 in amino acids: CSVGNLGGTEAFF. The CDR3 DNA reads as TGCAGCGTGGGTAATTTGGGCGGCACTGAAGCTTTCTTT.